Sequencing of this TCR beta chain was carried out in a study of beta chain features in type 1 diabetes. cDNA synthesis used the whole RNA isolate, giving expressed TCRB sequences. Method: immunoSEQ multiplex PCR; TCRdb's copy keeps in-frame clones and lacks some. The sample has under 350,000 clones, roughly 13% seen once; the top ten hold around 0.016%. Study findings and constraints: It was among patients, rather than healthy donors, that naive, central memory and Treg TCRB repertoires appeared more similar. People with Type 1 diabetes carried modestly yet significantly shorter TCRB CDR3s in all four CD4+ subsets. Whatever favoring of shorter templates PCR might show would apply equally to patients and controls.

About this clone: Antigen specificity is unknown.

CDR3 size: 13 residues. CDR1 is SGHDT and CDR2 is YYEEEE in the germline V gene. The V and J ends lost 4 bases and 7 bases respectively, with 14 bases between them. This TCR derives from a man aged 25 to 45 with type 1 diabetes. The chain is built from TRBV5-6 and TRBJ1-1; no definite D call. The sequenced material came from naive CD4+ T cells from blood. CDR3 nucleotides: TGTGCCAGCAGCGCGGATCGTCTGGATGAAGCTTTCTTT. Its protein is CASSADRLDEAFF.